This T cell receptor (beta chain) was observed in a study of CD8 T cells in Susac syndrome. Study-wide context: The sequenced Susac syndrome patients comprised roughly 6 with active disease and eight in remission. The Susac syndrome patients were therapy-naive, on corticosteroids, or on intravenous immunoglobulin alone at blood draw. Overall study results and limits: The CD4+ T cell repertoires in Susac syndrome were not clonally expanded.

Random-hexamer reverse transcription was applied to roughly 0.5 to 1 ug RNA. Using its own MiXCR run on the immunoSEQ multiplex PCR reads, TCRdb lists one record per CDR3 protein. The table shows 170,000 or so distinct CDR3 sequences, with roughly 95% occurring only once. As concerns this clonotype: Its cognate antigen is unknown.

This CDR3 contains 15 residues. The germline V and J ends were trimmed by 4 bases and 0 bases, with 12 bases remaining between them. Germline loops: CDR1 SGHAT, CDR2 FQNNGV. CD8+ and CD4+ T cells were negatively isolated; TEMRA cells were FACS-enriched. The receptor was isolated from a human donor with Susac syndrome. The specimen was CD4+ T cells from PBMCs. This sequence joins TRBV11-2 and TRBJ1-2; D is possibly TRBD1 (6 bases). The CDR3 protein is CASSYTGKANYGYTF. The CDR3 nucleotides are TGTGCCAGCAGCTACACAGGGAAAGCTAACTATGGCTACACCTTC.